A single sample gave rise to the 9 T cell receptor beta chains below, sequenced in a study of CD8+ T cells in alopecia areata. Following RNA extraction, reverse transcription yielded cDNA that acted as the sequencing template. Clones were sequenced by immunoSEQ multiplex PCR, and TCRdb holds only the in-frame ones, with some missing. This sample has some 110,000 clones, with less than 80% found just once. The source material was CD4+ T cells sorted from blood. The receptors were gathered from a human donor in good health.

This clone was seen only once. The rearrangement uses TRBV6-5 and TRBJ2-7, with 11 bases lining up with TRBD1. Germline V gene lookup returns CDR1 MNHEY and CDR2 SVGAGI. The CDR3 has 15 residues. The ends lost 5 bases at V and 4 bases at J; junction bases unmatched: 7. CDR3 bases: TGTGCCAGCAGTCAACCCGGACAGGGGGCGTACGAGCAGTACTTC. Protein sequence: CASSQPGQGAYEQYF.

This clone is a singleton in its sample. The chain joins TRBV29-1 to TRBJ1-5; 9 bases align to TRBD1. CDR1 SQVTM and CDR2 ANQGSEA come from the germline V gene. The CDR3 totals 13 residues. The junction had 7 bases not matched to a gene; V was cut back by 6 bases and J by 7 bases. The CDR3 DNA reads as TGCAGCGTCCTACAGGGGGCGAACCAGCCCCAGCATTTT. Protein sequence: CSVLQGANQPQHF.

The CDR3, as DNA: TGTGCCAGCAGTGACGGGGGGGGCCAAGGAAACACCATATATTTT. This codes for CASSDGGGQGNTIYF. The V call is TRBV25-1, the J call TRBJ1-3, with D tentatively TRBD1 (6 bases). V was cut by 3 bases and J by 4 bases, with 13 bases left in between. Germline V gene sequence: CDR1 MGHDK, CDR2 SYGVNS. The CDR3 is made up of 15 amino acids.

The chain couples TRBV29-1 to TRBJ1-1; no reliable D call. This CDR3 comprises 13 residues. The germline V gene has CDR1 SQVTM and CDR2 ANQGSEA. Trimming pared 5 bases from V and 5 bases from J, leaving 15 bases between. The CDR3 sequence: CSVKQGRDTEAFF. Here the CDR3 DNA reads TGCAGCGTTAAGCAAGGGCGAGATACTGAAGCTTTCTTT.

The chain carries TRBV1 and TRBJ2-7; the DNA was not used to check the table's D call, TRBD2. TRBV1 has pseudogene status. The CDR3 extends over 16 amino acids. The CDR3 reads CTSSQPTSGGPYEQYF. The CDR3 region has the DNA TGCACCAGCAGCCAACCGACTAGCGGGGGTCCCTACGAGCAGTACTTC.

This clone was seen a handful of times. This chain links TRBV7-2 with TRBJ2-2, with D unclear. V lost 4 bases and J 6 bases, leaving 15 bases between the germline ends. Looked up from germline, CDR1 is SGHTA and CDR2 is FQGNSA. This CDR3 contains 15 residues. This CDR3 is CASSSSSTGAGELFF. The CDR3, as DNA: TGTGCCAGCAGCTCTTCCTCTACTGGGGCCGGGGAGCTGTTTTTT.

This sequence joins TRBV20-1 and TRBJ2-2, with unresolved D. Germline assignment: CDR1 DFQATT and CDR2 SNEGSKA (reference sequence). V was cut by 4 bases and J by 4 bases, with 4 bases left in between. This CDR3 spans 11 amino acids. The CDR3 nucleotides are TGCAGTGCTAAATCCACCGGGGAGCTGTTTTTT. This gives the protein CSAKSTGELFF.

The V and J genes are TRBV7-9 and TRBJ2-5; D not resolved. The germline CDR1 and CDR2 sequences are SEHNR and FQNEAQ (reference sequence). The germline V and J ends were trimmed by 8 bases and 7 bases, with 17 bases remaining between them. This CDR3 region has 13 residues. Here the CDR3 reads CASFGSVKGTQYF. CDR3 coding DNA: TGTGCCAGCTTTGGCTCAGTAAAGGGGACCCAGTACTTC.

V and J are TRBV7-9 and TRBJ1-3; D gene uncertain. CDR1 and CDR2 from the germline V gene are SEHNR and FQNEAQ (reference sequence). The V end lost 5 bases, the J end lost 0 bases, and 8 bases lay between the germline ends. This CDR3 has 14 amino acids. The CDR3 DNA reads TGTGCCAGCAGCCCACCGAGCTCTGGAAACACCATATATTTT. Its translation: CASSPPSSGNTIYF.